This T cell receptor beta chain was recovered during a study of stem cell transplantation in POMP-related autoinflammatory disease. Study-wide findings and caveats: Across all analyzed T-cell subsets, patients with PRAID tended toward reduced diversity and increased clonality. Patients with PRAID showed a restricted number of unique TRB V-J gene pairings.

There are 14 residues in the CDR3. Germline V CDR1 and CDR2: MGHRA, YSYEKL. Trimming removed 3 bases from V and 2 bases from J, with 10 bases in between. This clone has a handful of counts. Its target is not known. The data were produced by immunoSEQ multiplex PCR, yet TCRdb's version contains in-frame clones alone and is incomplete. The table includes some 9,200 clones, 91% detected once. The chain is built from TRBV4-1 and TRBJ1-1; no definite D call. This receptor was obtained from a human donor with POMP-related autoinflammation and immune dysregulation (PRAID). The material sequenced was CD8+ T cells from PBMCs, taken before stem cell transplantation. The DNA of the CDR3 is TGCGCCAGCAGCCAGGTCGGGTCCAACACTGAAGCTTTCTTT. The encoded protein is CASSQVGSNTEAFF.